This entry concerns a single T cell receptor (beta chain). Its antigen is as yet unknown. The data stem from a study of shared clonotypes between healthy human individuals. Study overall: Each donor contributed plates that comprised three CD4 naive, three CD4 memory, two CD8 naive and one CD8 memory.

Study findings and constraints: The authors expected sequencing depth to affect clonotype sharing among donors. Genetic and exposure-history diversity was limited by the few donors. Generally, naive subsets came out with larger estimated richness than memory subsets.

Sequencing used immunoSEQ multiplex PCR; TCRdb keeps in-frame clones, though not all of them. The data show around 2.1 million clones, about 92% seen once. CD8 cells classed as naive were CD45RO-negative and positively selected for CCR7, excluding terminally differentiated effector memory CD45RA+ cells. V was trimmed by 2 bases and J by 3 bases, leaving 14 bases between them. The germline CDR1 and CDR2 sequences are KGHSH and LQKENI. This CDR3 is built from 16 residues. The chain employs TRBV18 and TRBJ2-1; no firm D call. The origin of this receptor is a man between 18 and 29 years old in good health. Some clones in this sample may be carry-over from other donors' samples. Sequencing used naive CD8+ T cells from PBMCs. The CDR3 DNA follows: TGTGCCAGCTCACCATTGGTTAGCCATAACTACAATGAGCAGTTCTTC. As protein: CASSPLVSHNYNEQFF.